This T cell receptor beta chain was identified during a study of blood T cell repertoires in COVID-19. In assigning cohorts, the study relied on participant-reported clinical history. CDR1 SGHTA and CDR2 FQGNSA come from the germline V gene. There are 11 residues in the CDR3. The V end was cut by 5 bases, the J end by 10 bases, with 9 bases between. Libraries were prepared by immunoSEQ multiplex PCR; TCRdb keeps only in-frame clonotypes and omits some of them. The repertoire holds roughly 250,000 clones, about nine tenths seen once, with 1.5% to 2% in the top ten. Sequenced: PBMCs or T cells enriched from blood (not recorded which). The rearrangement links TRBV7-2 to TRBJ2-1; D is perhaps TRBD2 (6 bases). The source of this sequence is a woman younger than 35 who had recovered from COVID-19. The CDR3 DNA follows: TGTGCCAGCAGCCCGGGACTGGAGCAGTTCTTC. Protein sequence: CASSPGLEQFF.